This TCR beta chain was retrieved from a study of shared clonotypes between healthy human individuals. General study points: Clonotypes shared by all four sorted-subset donors had higher generation probabilities than non-shared clonotypes. Blood was the only sampled material, and tissue repertoires likely differ.

Here immunoSEQ multiplex PCR was the method, and the copy in TCRdb shows in-frame clones only, minus some. The data contain 1.5 million to 1.9 million clones, 95% to 99% of them singletons. The germline CDR1 and CDR2 sequences are GTSNPN and SVGIG (reference sequence). This CDR3 region has 14 residues. V was cut by 0 bases and J by 8 bases, with 16 bases left in between. Healthy HIV-negative adults with no recent acute infections or vaccinations were recruited as donors. CD4+ cells underwent separation, giving CD45RA+ naive and CD45RA-negative memory subsets. The table lists this clone with a count of one. Antigen specificity is unknown.

The clonotype was recovered from a man aged 25-45 years in good health. The sample comprised naive CD4+ T cells sorted from blood. This sample's subset: CD45RA+ positively selected. The chain joins TRBV30 to TRBJ1-2, with D hard to call. CDR3 amino acids: CAWSVQRALWGYTF. In DNA form, the CDR3 reads TGTGCCTGGAGTGTACAAAGGGCACTATGGGGCTACACCTTC.